Given below is one T cell receptor beta chain in context. Per the authors' pipeline: Reference gene primer amplification gave estimated nucleated cell counts. Measured with immunoSEQ multiplex PCR; TCRdb has only the in-frame clones, and not every one. For V, J and clone size, that table is used; D and trimming come from the DNA. Here the sample spans roughly 60,000 clones, 70% to 85% being singletons. This sample is part of a study of blood T cell repertoires in COVID-19. Study background: Samples of COVID-19 (acute and convalescent) were obtained from the United States, Italy and Spain. In each case, the material was cDNA or gDNA derived from T cells, B-cell-depleted T cells, or PBMCs.

The source is a man aged 60 to 75 with acute or convalescent COVID-19. Sequenced input: peripheral blood.

The CDR3 nucleotides read TGTGCCAGCTCTCCTGACAGGAGAGGAGGTGGAAACACCATATATTTT. Its protein is CASSPDRRGGGNTIYF. V is TRBV18 and J is TRBJ1-3, with a tentative D call TRBD1 (6 bases). The V gene's germline CDR1 is KGHSH and CDR2 LQKENI. This CDR3 region has 16 residues. V was cut by 6 bases and J by 3 bases, with 18 bases left in between.